Following are 23 T cell receptor beta chains from one sample sequenced in a study of blood T cell repertoires in COVID-19. Measured with immunoSEQ multiplex PCR; TCRdb has only the in-frame clones, and not every one. The sample records some 150,000 clones, about three quarters being singletons. What was sequenced was PBMCs or T cells enriched from blood (not recorded which). These receptors all come from a woman aged 45-59 years who had recovered from COVID-19.

This clone appeared a single time. One end of the junction varies from germline; a read error may be responsible. J is TRBJ1-4 and V is TRBV15, with TRBD1 matching 8 bases. Germline V CDR1 and CDR2: LNHNV, YYDKDF (reference sequence). The CDR3 sequence is 13 residues long. The CDR3 sequence: CATSRVGQDSPKF. In DNA, the CDR3 is TGTGCCACCAGCAGAGTGGGACAGGACAGCCCCAAATTT.

The chain carries TRBV7-3 and TRBJ2-3; 7 bases are a match to TRBD2. Unmatched junction bases numbered 13, after V lost 8 bases and J lost 14 bases. This CDR3 is 12 amino acids long. Germline values: CDR1 SGHTA, CDR2 FQGTGA. CDR3 in amino acids: CASGLGEGRRYF. The CDR3 DNA follows: TGTGCCAGCGGCCTTGGGGAGGGGCGGCGGTATTTT.

The J gene is TRBJ1-5, the V gene TRBV28; 7 nucleotides line up with TRBD1. J lost 3 bases, V lost 5 bases, and 4 bases had no gene match. Per germline, CDR1 MDHEN and CDR2 SYDVKM. This CDR3 comprises 14 residues. This chain's CDR3 is CASSTRGFNQPQHF. In DNA, the CDR3 is TGTGCCAGCAGTACCAGGGGGTTCAATCAGCCCCAGCATTTT.

The chain carries TRBV19 and TRBJ2-2; 8 bases line up with TRBD1. CDR1 and CDR2 (germline): LNHDA, SQIVND (reference sequence). The CDR3 length is 14 residues. The V and J ends lost 7 bases and 7 bases, in that order; junction bases with no gene match: 8. The CDR3 sequence: CASTPDRVDGELFF. Here the CDR3 DNA reads TGTGCCAGTACCCCGGACAGGGTGGACGGGGAGCTGTTTTTT.

In this sample, this clone turned up once. V and J are TRBV5-1 and TRBJ2-6, with 8 bases that match TRBD2. This CDR3 has 15 amino acids. V gave up 4 bases and J gave up 2 bases; unmatched junction bases: 2. Germline-derived CDR1 and CDR2 are SGHRS and YFSETQ. CDR3 DNA: TGCGCCAGCAGCCCGGGGGGGGCTGGGGCCAACGTCCTGACTTTC. Encoded protein: CASSPGGAGANVLTF.

V gene TRBV5-1 combines with J gene TRBJ1-4; 11 bases are shared with TRBD1. Trimming took 4 bases from V and 8 from J; bases not matched to a gene: 4. The CDR3 covers 14 residues. Germline values: CDR1 SGHRS, CDR2 YFSETQ. The CDR3 DNA reads as TGCGCCAGCAGCAATGGACAGGGGGCGGAAAAACTGTTTTTT. Its protein product is CASSNGQGAEKLFF.

This chain joins TRBV19 and TRBJ2-7; TRBD2 matches at 8 bases. Germline assignment: CDR1 LNHDA and CDR2 SQIVND (reference sequence). The CDR3 runs to 15 residues. V lost 1 base to trimming and J lost 3 bases; unmatched junction nucleotides: 5. As DNA, the CDR3 is TGTGCCAGTAGTATAGCGGGAGGGCCTGACTACGAGCAGTACTTC. Its translation is CASSIAGGPDYEQYF.

The J gene is TRBJ2-1, the V gene TRBV2; maybe TRBD1 (5 bases). The CDR3 is made up of 12 amino acids. V was pared by 6 bases and J by 10 bases, with 13 bases between. Germline V CDR1 and CDR2: SNHLY, FYNNEI. The CDR3 protein is CASSLGHLEQFF. DNA of the CDR3: TGTGCCAGCAGCTTAGGACACCTAGAGCAGTTCTTC.

Comment on this clone: This may arise from a read error, as a much more abundant clone is one base away. The chain has TRBV7-2 and TRBJ2-7, with D tentatively TRBD2 (6 bases). Germline V gene sequence: CDR1 SGHTA, CDR2 FQGNSA. The CDR3 extends over 14 amino acids. The V gene lost 0 bases and the J gene lost 0 bases, with 6 bases spanning the gap. Written as DNA, the CDR3 is TGTGCCAGCAGCTTAGCCGGGAGCTCCTACGAGCAGTACTTC. Translation: CASSLAGSSYEQYF.

In this sample, this clone turned up a few times. J is TRBJ2-4 and V is TRBV6-1; D remains ambiguous. Trimming removed 0 bases from V and 7 bases from J, with 4 bases in between. Germline CDR1 and CDR2: MNHNS and SASEGT. The CDR3 runs 12 residues. The CDR3 DNA sequence: TGTGCCAGCAGTGAAGCTTCGAACATTCAGTACTTC. Its protein is CASSEASNIQYF.

This CDR3 reads CSASVPGLAASYEQYF. In DNA, the CDR3 is TGCAGTGCTAGTGTCCCGGGACTAGCGGCCTCCTACGAGCAGTACTTC. V usage is TRBV20-1 and J usage is TRBJ2-7; 11 bases map to TRBD2. Germline trimming cut 3 bases from V and 0 bases from J; bases unmatched to any gene: 7. This CDR3 spans 16 amino acids. Germline V lookup: CDR1 DFQATT, CDR2 SNEGSKA (reference sequence).

The chain uses TRBV30 and TRBJ2-6; D not certain. CDR3 length: 14 amino acids. The V end was cut by 4 bases, the J end by 2 bases, with 9 bases between. Germline lookup yields CDR1 GTSNPN and CDR2 SVGIG (reference sequence). The DNA of the CDR3 is TGTGCCTGGATACGTAGTGCTGGGGCCAACGTCCTGACTTTC. Its translation is CAWIRSAGANVLTF.

The chain joins TRBV11-3 to TRBJ2-1, with 8 bases aligning to TRBD2. From germline, CDR1 is SGHNT and CDR2 YENEEA. This CDR3 has 15 residues. After removal of 1 base from V and 8 bases from J, the junction contained 7 bases not matched to a gene. The CDR3 spells CASSLAGGRQYEQFF. The CDR3 DNA reads TGTGCCAGCAGCTTAGCGGGAGGGCGTCAGTATGAGCAGTTCTTC.

This chain uses TRBV3-1 (or the pseudogene TRBV3-2) with TRBJ2-2, with unresolved D. Trimming removed 0 bases at V and 7 bases at J, with 6 bases between. Germline V gene lookup returns CDR1 LGHDT and CDR2 YNNKEL (reference sequence). The CDR3 contains 13 residues. The CDR3 is CASSQDPGGELFF. The CDR3 DNA follows: TGTGCCAGCAGCCAAGATCCAGGCGGGGAGCTGTTTTTT.

The CDR3 DNA is TGTGCCAGCAGAGGGCCCGGGGGAGGCAATCAGCCCCAGCATTTT. Translation: CASRGPGGGNQPQHF. The chain is built from TRBV6-5 and TRBJ1-5; a possible D gene is TRBD1 (5 bases). This CDR3 has 15 amino acids. CDR1 is MNHEY and CDR2 is SVGAGI in the germline V gene. V gave up 6 bases and J gave up 2 bases, with 14 bases separating them.

V gene TRBV30 combines with J gene TRBJ2-3, with D possibly TRBD2 on 5 matching bases. This CDR3 is built from 16 residues. Per germline, CDR1 GTSNPN and CDR2 SVGIG (reference sequence). Trimming stripped 7 bases from V and 2 bases from J, with 22 bases between. This CDR3 reads CAFIISFSGNTDTQYF. CDR3 bases: TGTGCCTTCATTATTTCCTTCAGCGGAAACACAGATACGCAGTATTTT.

This CDR3 is CSVATGPMNTEAFF. As DNA, the CDR3 is TGCAGCGTCGCGACAGGGCCTATGAACACTGAAGCTTTCTTT. J is TRBJ1-1 and V is TRBV29-1, with 7 nucleotides matching TRBD1. This CDR3 contains 14 residues. The V segment lost 6 bases and the J segment 0 bases; nucleotides outside the gene matches: 7. Germline values: CDR1 SQVTM, CDR2 ANQGSEA.

The chain combines TRBV5-1 with TRBJ2-2; 7 positions agree with TRBD1. Germline-derived CDR1 and CDR2 are SGHRS and YFSETQ. The CDR3 runs 13 residues. The J segment lost 7 bases and the V segment lost 4 bases, leaving 4 bases of the junction unmatched. CDR3 sequence reads: CASSLQGNGELFF. DNA for the CDR3: TGCGCCAGCAGCCTACAGGGGAACGGGGAGCTGTTTTTT.

J is TRBJ1-2 and V is TRBV7-9, with 11 bases fitting TRBD1. V gave up 4 bases and J gave up 5 bases; unmatched junction bases: 9. The CDR3 consists of 16 residues. The germline V gene encodes CDR1 SEHNR and CDR2 FQNEAQ (reference sequence). CDR3: CASSSLPGQGDYGYTF. In DNA form, the CDR3 reads TGTGCCAGCAGCTCACTCCCGGGACAGGGGGATTATGGCTACACCTTC. The full variable domain, rest sourced from reference TRBV7-9 and TRBJ1-2, is DTGVSQNPRHKITKRGQNVTFRCDPISEHNRLYWYRQTLGQGPEFLTYFQNEAQLEKSRLLSDRFSAERPKGSFSTLEIQRTEQGDSAMYLCASSSLPGQGDYGYTFGSGTRLTVV.

The chain combines TRBV11-3 with TRBJ1-2; 7 nucleotides line up with TRBD1. CDR1 and CDR2 (germline): SGHNT, YENEEA. The V segment lost 5 bases and the J segment 2 bases; nucleotides outside the gene matches: 5. CDR3 length: 14 amino acids. CDR3 bases: TGTGCCAGCAGCCGACGACAGGGAAACTATGGCTACACCTTC. Translated, it gives CASSRRQGNYGYTF.

The chain employs TRBV6-5 and TRBJ1-2; 7 nucleotides match TRBD1. CDR1 and CDR2 (germline): MNHEY, SVGAGI. V lost 0 bases and J lost 8; bases outside the gene matches: 3. The CDR3 length is 13 residues. Here the CDR3 reads CASSYSSGGGYTF. CDR3 in DNA: TGTGCCAGCAGTTACTCGTCAGGGGGAGGCTACACCTTC.

The rearrangement joins TRBV11-3 to TRBJ2-1; no clear D. Trimming stripped 4 bases from V and 7 bases from J, with 17 bases between. CDR3 size: 15 residues. Germline V gene lookup returns CDR1 SGHNT and CDR2 YENEEA. The CDR3 DNA reads as TGTGCCAGCAGCTCGGGTCGCGGCATCGTGAATGAGCAGTTCTTC. Amino acids: CASSSGRGIVNEQFF.

This rearrangement joins TRBV7-3 to TRBJ2-3; 8 bases fit TRBD2. CDR3 length: 15 amino acids. Germline V lookup: CDR1 SGHTA, CDR2 FQGTGA. With 5 bases clipped from V and 0 bases from J, the junction kept 4 bases outside the gene matches. The CDR3 spells CASSPSGGSTDTQYF. The DNA of the CDR3 is TGTGCCAGCAGCCCCAGCGGGGGTAGCACAGATACGCAGTATTTT.